The clone carrying this T cell receptor (beta chain) was recorded many times. This specimen belongs to a study of breast tumors, draining lymph nodes, adjacent tissues. TCRdb reprocessed the multiplex PCR reads via MiXCR and lists one record per CDR3 protein. The data contain some 170,000 distinct CDR3 sequences, 33% of them singletons. The lymph nodes were axillary draining lymph nodes from breast cancer patients. The germline V and J ends were trimmed by 6 bases and 7 bases, with 19 bases remaining between them. The CDR3 has 15 residues. This clonotype originated in a female donor with breast cancer. Some clones in this sample may be carry-over from other donors' samples. Sequencing was performed on axillary lymph node tissue. This chain joins TRBV12-3 or TRBV12-4 and TRBJ2-1; D possibly corresponds to TRBD2 (7 bases). The CDR3 sequence is CASRIEGGASNEQFF. Written as DNA, the CDR3 is TGTGCCAGCAGAATAGAAGGGGGGGCAAGTAATGAGCAGTTCTTC.